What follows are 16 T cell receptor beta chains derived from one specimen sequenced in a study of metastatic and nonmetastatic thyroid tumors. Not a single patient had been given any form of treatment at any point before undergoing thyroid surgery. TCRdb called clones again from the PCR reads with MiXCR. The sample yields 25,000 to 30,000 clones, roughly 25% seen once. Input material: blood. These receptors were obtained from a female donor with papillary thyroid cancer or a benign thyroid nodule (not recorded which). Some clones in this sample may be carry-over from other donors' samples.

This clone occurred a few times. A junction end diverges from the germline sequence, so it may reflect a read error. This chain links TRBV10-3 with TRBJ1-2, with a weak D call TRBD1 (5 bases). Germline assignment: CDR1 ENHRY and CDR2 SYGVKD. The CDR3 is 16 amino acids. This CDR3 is CAIRYAGKGTRDGYNF. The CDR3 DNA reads TGTGCCATCAGGTACGCGGGAAAGGGGACGAGGGATGGCTACAACTTC.

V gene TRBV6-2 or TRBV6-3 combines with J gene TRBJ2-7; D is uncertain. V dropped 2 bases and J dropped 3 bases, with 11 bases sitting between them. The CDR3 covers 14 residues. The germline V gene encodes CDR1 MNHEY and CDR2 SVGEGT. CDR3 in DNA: TGTGCCAGCAGTTACCAGTTTTACGGCTACGAGCAGTACTTC. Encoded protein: CASSYQFYGYEQYF.

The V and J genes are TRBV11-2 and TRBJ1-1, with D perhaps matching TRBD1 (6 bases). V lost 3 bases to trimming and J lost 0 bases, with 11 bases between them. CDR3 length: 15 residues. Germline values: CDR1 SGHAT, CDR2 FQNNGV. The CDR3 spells CASSLLTGVNTEAFF. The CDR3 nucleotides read TGTGCCAGCAGCTTGCTGACAGGAGTGAACACTGAAGCTTTCTTT.

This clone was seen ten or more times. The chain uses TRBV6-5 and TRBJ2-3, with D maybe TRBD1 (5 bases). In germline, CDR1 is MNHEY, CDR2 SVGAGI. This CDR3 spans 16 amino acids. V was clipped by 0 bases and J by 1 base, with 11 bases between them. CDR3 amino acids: CASSYSPSTGTDTQYF. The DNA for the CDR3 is TGTGCCAGCAGTTACTCACCATCGACAGGCACAGATACGCAGTATTTT.

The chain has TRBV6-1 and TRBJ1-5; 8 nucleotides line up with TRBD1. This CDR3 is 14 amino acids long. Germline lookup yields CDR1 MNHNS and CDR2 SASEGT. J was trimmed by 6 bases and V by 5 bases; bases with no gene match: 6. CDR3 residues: CASSRQGARQPQHF. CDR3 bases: TGTGCCAGCAGTAGGCAGGGGGCTCGTCAGCCCCAGCATTTT.

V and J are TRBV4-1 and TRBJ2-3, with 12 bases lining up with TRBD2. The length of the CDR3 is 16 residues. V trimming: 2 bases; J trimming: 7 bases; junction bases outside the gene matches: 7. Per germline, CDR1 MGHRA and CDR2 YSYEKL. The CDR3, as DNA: TGCGCCAGCAGCCAAACGACTAGCGGGAGCGTGAATACGCAGTATTTT. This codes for CASSQTTSGSVNTQYF.

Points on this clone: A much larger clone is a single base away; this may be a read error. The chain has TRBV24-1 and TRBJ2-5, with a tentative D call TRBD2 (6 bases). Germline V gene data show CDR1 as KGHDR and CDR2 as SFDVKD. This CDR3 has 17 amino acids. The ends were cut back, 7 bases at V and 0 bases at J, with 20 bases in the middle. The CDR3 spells CATSPGSGKRHQETQYF. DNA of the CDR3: TGTGCCACCAGCCCAGGTAGCGGAAAGAGACACCAAGAGACCCAGTACTTC.

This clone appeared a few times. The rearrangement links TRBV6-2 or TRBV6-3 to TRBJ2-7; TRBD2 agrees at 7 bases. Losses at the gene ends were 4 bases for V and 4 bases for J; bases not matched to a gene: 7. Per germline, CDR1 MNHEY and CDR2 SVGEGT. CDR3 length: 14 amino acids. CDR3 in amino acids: CASSSMRELYEQYF. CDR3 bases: TGTGCCAGCAGTTCCATGCGGGAGCTGTACGAGCAGTACTTC.

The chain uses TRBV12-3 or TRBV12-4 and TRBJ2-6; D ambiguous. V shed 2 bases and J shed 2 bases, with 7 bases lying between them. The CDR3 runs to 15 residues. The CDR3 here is CASSLFAPGANVLTF. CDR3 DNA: TGTGCCAGCAGTTTATTCGCTCCTGGGGCCAACGTCCTGACTTTC.

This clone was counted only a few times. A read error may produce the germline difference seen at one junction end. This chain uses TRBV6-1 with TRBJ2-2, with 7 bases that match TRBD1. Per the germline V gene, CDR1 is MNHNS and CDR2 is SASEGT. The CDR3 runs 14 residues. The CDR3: CASSITGDTGELFF. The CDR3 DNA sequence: TGTGCCAGCAGTATAACAGGGGACACCGGTGAGCTGTTTTTT.

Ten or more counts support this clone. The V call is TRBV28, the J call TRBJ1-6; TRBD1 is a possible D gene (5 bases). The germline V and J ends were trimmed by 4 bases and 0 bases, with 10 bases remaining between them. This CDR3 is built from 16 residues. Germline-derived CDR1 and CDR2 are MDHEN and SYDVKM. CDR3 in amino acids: CASSSAGSSYNSPLHF. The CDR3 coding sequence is TGTGCCAGCAGTTCTGCAGGGAGCTCCTATAATTCACCCCTCCACTTT.

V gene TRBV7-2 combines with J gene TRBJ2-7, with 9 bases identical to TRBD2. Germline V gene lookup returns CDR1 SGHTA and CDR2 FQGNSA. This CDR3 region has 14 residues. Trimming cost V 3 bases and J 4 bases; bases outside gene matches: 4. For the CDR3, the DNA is TGTGCCAGCAGCTTTAGCGGGAGAGGGTACGAGCAGTACTTC. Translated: CASSFSGRGYEQYF.

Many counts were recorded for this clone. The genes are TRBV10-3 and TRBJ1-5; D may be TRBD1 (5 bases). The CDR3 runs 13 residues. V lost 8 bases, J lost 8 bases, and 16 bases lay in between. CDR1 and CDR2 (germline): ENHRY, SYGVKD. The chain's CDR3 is CAIGGGENEPQHF. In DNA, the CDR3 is TGTGCCATCGGGGGGGGGGAAAATGAGCCCCAGCATTTT.

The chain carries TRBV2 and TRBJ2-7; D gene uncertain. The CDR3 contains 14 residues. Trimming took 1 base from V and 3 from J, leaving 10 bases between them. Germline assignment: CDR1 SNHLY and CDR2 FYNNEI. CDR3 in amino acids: CASSEVDSNYEQYF. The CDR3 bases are TGTGCCAGCAGTGAAGTTGACTCAAACTACGAGCAGTACTTC.

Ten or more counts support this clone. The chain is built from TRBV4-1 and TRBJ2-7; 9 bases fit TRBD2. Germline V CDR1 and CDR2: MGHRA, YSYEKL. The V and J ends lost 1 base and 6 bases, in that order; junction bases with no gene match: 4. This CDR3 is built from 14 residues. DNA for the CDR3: TGCGCCAGCAGCCAAGGTGATAGCGGGAGCGAGCAGTACTTC. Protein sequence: CASSQGDSGSEQYF.

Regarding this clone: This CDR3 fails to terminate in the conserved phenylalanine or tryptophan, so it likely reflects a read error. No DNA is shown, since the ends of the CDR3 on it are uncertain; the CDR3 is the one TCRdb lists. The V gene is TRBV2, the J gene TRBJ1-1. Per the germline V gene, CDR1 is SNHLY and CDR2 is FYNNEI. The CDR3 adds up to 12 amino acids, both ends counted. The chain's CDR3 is CASSEWEGMSFL.